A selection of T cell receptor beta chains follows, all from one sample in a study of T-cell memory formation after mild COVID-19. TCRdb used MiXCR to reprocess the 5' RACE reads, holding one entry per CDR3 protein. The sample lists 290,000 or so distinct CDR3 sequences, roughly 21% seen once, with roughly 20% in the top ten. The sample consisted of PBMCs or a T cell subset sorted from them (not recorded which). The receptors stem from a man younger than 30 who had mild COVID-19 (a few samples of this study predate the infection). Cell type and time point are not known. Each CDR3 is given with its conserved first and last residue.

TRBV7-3,CASSLTGEEDTQYF
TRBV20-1,CSARVTGNSPLHF
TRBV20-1,CSASKGTGYGYTF
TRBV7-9,CASSPQGMVGNTEAFF
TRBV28,CASSFGVDEQFF
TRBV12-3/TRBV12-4,CASSSGGNENQPQHF
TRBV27,CASSRRGQTQYF
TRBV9,CASSAGQGGTEAFF
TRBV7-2,CASSYTGPIEAFF
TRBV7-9,CASSLGGSGANVLTF
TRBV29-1,CSVDRQGAEAFF
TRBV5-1,CASSPTAGGITDTQYF
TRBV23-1,CASSQSESSYNEQFF
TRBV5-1,CASSEPGVETQYF
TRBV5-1,CASRASGANTGELFF
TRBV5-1,CASSRTTGYSNTEAFF
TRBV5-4,CASSLAGVDYGYTF
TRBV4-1,CASSQVVPLGDSGNTIYF
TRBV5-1,CASSLGQGVGSPLHF
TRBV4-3,CASSQAPNGREEKLFF
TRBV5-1,CASSLGVFSYNEQFF
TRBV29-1,CSVEGVGAVNEQFF
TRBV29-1,CSVVESPEAFF
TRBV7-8,CASSSSGGAVDEQFF
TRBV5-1,CASSLDPGVSYNEQFF
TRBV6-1,CASSSTWQMNSPLHF
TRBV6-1,CASRGTSVPYEQYF
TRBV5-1,CASSLPDGQGDPNGYTF
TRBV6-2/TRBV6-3,CASSYGAGNTEAFF
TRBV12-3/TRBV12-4,CASTRSVTDTQYF
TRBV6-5,CASSYRGGIGTEAFF
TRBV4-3,CASSQASLMDGSGYTF
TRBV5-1,CASSLDMVLGEAFF
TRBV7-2,CASSLAAGVDIQYF
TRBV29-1,CSVVPMTGSSTDTQYF
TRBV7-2,CASSLVPGANSPLHF
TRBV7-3,CASSLSGGFYEQFF
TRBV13,CASSLGRVVEAFF
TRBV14,CASRHTGAEKLFF
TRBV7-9,CASSLASLGPKHYEQYF
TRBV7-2,CASSGGTGGEQFF